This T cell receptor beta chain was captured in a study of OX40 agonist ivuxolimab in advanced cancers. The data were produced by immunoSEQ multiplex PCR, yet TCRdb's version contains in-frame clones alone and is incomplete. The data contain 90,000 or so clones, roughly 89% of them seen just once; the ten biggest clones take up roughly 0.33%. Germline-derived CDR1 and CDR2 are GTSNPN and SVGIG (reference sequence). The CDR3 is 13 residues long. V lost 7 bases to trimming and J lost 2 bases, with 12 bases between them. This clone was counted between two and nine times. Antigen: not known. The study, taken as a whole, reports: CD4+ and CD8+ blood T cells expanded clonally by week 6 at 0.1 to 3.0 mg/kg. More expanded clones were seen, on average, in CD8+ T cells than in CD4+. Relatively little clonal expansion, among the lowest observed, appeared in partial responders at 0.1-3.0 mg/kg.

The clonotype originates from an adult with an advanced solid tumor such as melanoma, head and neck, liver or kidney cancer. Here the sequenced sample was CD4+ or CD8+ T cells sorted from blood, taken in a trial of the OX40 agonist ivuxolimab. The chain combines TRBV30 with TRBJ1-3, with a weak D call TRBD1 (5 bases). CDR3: CAYSQGTGNTIYF. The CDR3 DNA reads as TGTGCCTACTCCCAGGGTACTGGAAACACCATATATTTT.